The clone carrying this TCR beta chain was counted only a few times. No antigen is known for it. TCRdb used MiXCR to reprocess the RACE reads, holding one entry per CDR3 protein. This table has 240,000 or so distinct CDR3 sequences, around 9.3% appearing once. This entry comes from a study of human T cells and chemical hapten exposure. Across the study: Patch testing placed 0.01% DPC on the upper back, with readings at 6 days. Study-wide points: Counts of TCRs expanded at PT1 correlated positively with patch test score. Versus controls, significantly more large CDR3 similarity clusters arose from expanded TCRs.

The time point here: pre-sensitization, week 0. Treatment: therapeutic diphenylcyclopropenone sensitization with weekly scalp DPC. The germline V and J ends were trimmed by 0 bases and 2 bases, with 8 bases remaining between them. CDR1 LGHNA and CDR2 YSLEER come from the germline V gene. CDR3 length: 14 residues. The sample here was whole blood, taken in connection with sensitization to the hapten diphenylcyclopropenone (DPC). This chain links TRBV4-3 with TRBJ2-7; D is possibly TRBD1 (5 bases). This sequence was found in a woman aged 40-49 years with alopecia areata. Some clones in this sample may be carry-over from other donors' samples. The CDR3 loop reads CASSQDQDTYEQYF. Written as DNA, the CDR3 is TGCGCCAGCAGCCAAGATCAGGACACCTACGAGCAGTACTTC.